This TCR beta chain was obtained from a study of CD8 T cells in ankylosing spondylitis. Whole-study results and caveats: In synovial fluid and blood from reactive arthritis, some motif variants were previously reported. Roughly 8 highly homologous variants formed a TCR beta motif that appeared characteristic of ankylosing spondylitis blood.

With regard to this clonotype: The antigen remains undetermined.

The germline V and J ends were trimmed by 1 base and 1 base, with 16 bases remaining between them. This CDR3 spans 18 amino acids. CDR1 and CDR2 from the germline V gene are SGHAT and FQNNGV. TCRdb redid the calling of the 5' RACE reads with MiXCR, one entry per CDR3 protein. The sample lists 75,000 to 95,000 distinct CDR3 sequences; about 8.1% were seen once. The source material was blood, either unsorted or a sorted T cell fraction (not recorded which). This receptor was identified in a male donor with ankylosing spondylitis. The V and J genes are TRBV11-2 and TRBJ2-2, with D tentatively TRBD2 (6 bases). The CDR3 nucleotides read TGTGCCAGCAGCTTAGTCCCGGGGGACTGGCAGAACACCGGGGAGCTGTTTTTT. Translating it yields CASSLVPGDWQNTGELFF.